Below, 26 T cell receptor beta chains from the same sample are listed, as sequenced in a study of cytomegalovirus exposure and HLA in healthy donors. PCR amplification relied on 60 Vbeta primers (plus 13 Jbeta primers). The protocol was immunoSEQ multiplex PCR, while the TCRdb copy is restricted to in-frame clones and leaves out a portion. The sample lists about 120,000 clones, 80% to 85% occurring once. What was sequenced was PBMCs. These receptors were collected from a woman aged 25 to 39 in good health and CMV-seronegative.

With respect to this clone: Other nucleotide sequences in the sample specify the same CDR3. The rearrangement links TRBV6-1 to TRBJ1-3, with D unclear. Trimming cost V 1 base and J 0 bases, with 7 bases left between them. The CDR3 covers 15 residues. CDR1 and CDR2 from the germline V gene are MNHNS and SASEGT. CDR3 nucleotides: TGTGCCAGCAGTGAAGGAGGTTACTCTGGAAACACCATATATTTT. Translation: CASSEGGYSGNTIYF.

This chain links TRBV25-1 with TRBJ1-6; D is undetermined. Looked up from germline, CDR1 is MGHDK and CDR2 is SYGVNS. The CDR3 length is 17 residues. V gave up 3 bases and J gave up 4 bases, with 16 bases separating them. CDR3 in amino acids: CASSEGEGVTYNSPLHF. The CDR3 nucleotides are TGTGCCAGCAGTGAGGGAGAGGGAGTAACTTATAATTCACCCCTCCACTTT.

CDR3 bases: TGTGCCAGCAGTCCCCGGACAGGGGGCCACCCGAGGGCTTTCTTT. It yields the protein CASSPRTGGHPRAFF. This rearrangement joins TRBV28 to TRBJ1-1; TRBD1 matches at 11 bases. In germline, CDR1 is MDHEN, CDR2 SYDVKM. This CDR3 is 15 amino acids long. Unmatched junction bases numbered 13, after V lost 5 bases and J lost 11 bases.

The chain uses TRBV7-9 and TRBJ1-1; D remains unclear. Germline V gives CDR1 SEHNR, CDR2 FQNEAQ (reference sequence). V was shortened by 3 bases and J by 2 bases, with 7 bases between the two germline ends. The CDR3 has 13 residues. The CDR3 loop reads CASSFEGNTEAFF. The CDR3, as DNA: TGTGCCAGCAGCTTTGAGGGTAACACTGAAGCTTTCTTT.

The J gene is TRBJ2-1, the V gene TRBV7-8, with D perhaps matching TRBD2 (5 bases). CDR1 is SGHVS, CDR2 FQNEAQ, per germline. The CDR3 extends over 16 amino acids. Trimming stripped 0 bases from V and 9 bases from J, with 18 bases between. The CDR3 DNA is TGTGCCAGCAGCTTAGCGCCCCTAAGGTCCCGGGGTGAGCAGTTCTTC. This sequence encodes CASSLAPLRSRGEQFF. The full variable domain, its missing parts supplied by reference TRBV7-8 and TRBJ2-1, is GAGVSQSPRYKVAKRGQDVALRCDPISGHVSLFWYQQALGQGPEFLTYFQNEAQLDKSGLPSDRFFAERPEGSVSTLKIQRTQQEDSAVYLCASSLAPLRSRGEQFFGPGTRLTVL.

The chain links TRBV6-6 to TRBJ2-5, with D uncertain. Germline CDR1 and CDR2: MNHNY and SVGAGI (reference sequence). The CDR3 runs 11 residues. Trimming removed 6 bases at V and 5 bases at J, with 7 bases between. The DNA of the CDR3 is TGTGCCAGCAGCCTCTCGGAGACCCAGTACTTC. Encoded protein: CASSLSETQYF.

The chain has TRBV12-5 and TRBJ2-5; 10 nucleotides line up with TRBD2. The J call may be mistaken, given a closer DNA end match to TRBJ2-7. This CDR3 is built from 21 residues. From germline, CDR1 is LGHNT and CDR2 FRNRAP. The CDR3 DNA is TGTGCTAGTGGTTTGGGCTGCCTCAGCAGGGGAGTGGGGCTAGCGGGAGACGAGCAGTACTTC. It codes for CASGLGCLSRGVGLAGDEQYF.

The chain combines TRBV5-1 with TRBJ1-2; 8 bases map to TRBD1. The length of the CDR3 is 14 residues. After removal of 2 bases from V and 7 bases from J, the junction contained 7 bases not matched to a gene. Germline CDR1 reads SGHRS; CDR2 reads YFSETQ. The CDR3 region has the DNA TGCGCCAGCAGCTTCCAGGACAGGGCCGGTGGCTACACCTTC. Translating it yields CASSFQDRAGGYTF.

This chain connects TRBV27 to TRBJ1-1; TRBD1 matches 8 bases. Germline V gene lookup returns CDR1 MNHEY and CDR2 SMNVEV (reference sequence). The CDR3 is made up of 15 amino acids. The V segment lost 6 bases and the J segment 1 base; nucleotides outside the gene matches: 7. The CDR3 is CASSSTTGANTEAFF. The CDR3, as DNA: TGTGCCAGCAGCTCCACGACAGGGGCGAACACTGAAGCTTTCTTT.

The V gene is TRBV27, the J gene TRBJ2-7, with TRBD1 matching over 7 bases. Germline V gene data show CDR1 as MNHEY and CDR2 as SMNVEV (reference sequence). This CDR3 is built from 13 residues. The junction had 7 bases not matched to a gene; V was cut back by 5 bases and J by 6 bases. The CDR3 coding sequence is TGTGCCAGCAGTCGCGAGGGGGCGGGCGAGCAGTACTTC. It is translated as CASSREGAGEQYF.

The chain has TRBV4-1 and TRBJ2-1; D is ambiguous. CDR1 and CDR2 from the germline V gene are MGHRA and YSYEKL. V dropped 0 bases and J dropped 5 bases, with 11 bases sitting between them. There are 15 residues in the CDR3. The CDR3 sequence: CASSQEMGSNNEQFF. The CDR3 coding sequence is TGCGCCAGCAGCCAAGAGATGGGTAGCAACAATGAGCAGTTCTTC.

The V and J genes are TRBV19 and TRBJ2-7, with 9 bases matching TRBD1. Germline loops: CDR1 LNHDA, CDR2 SQIVND (reference sequence). V was clipped by 6 bases and J by 4 bases; unmatched bases: 7. There are 14 residues in the CDR3. The CDR3 nucleotides are TGTGCCAGTAGGCCGGGACAGGGATCTTACGAGCAGTACTTC. This encodes CASRPGQGSYEQYF.

This clone has only a few counts. This chain links TRBV9 with TRBJ2-3; 13 positions match TRBD2. The CDR3 is 16 amino acids. Germline V lookup: CDR1 SGDLS, CDR2 YYNGEE. V dropped 2 bases and J dropped 6; count of bases not matched to a gene: 6. The DNA of the CDR3 is TGTGCCAGCAGCGTGTCCGGGACTAGCGGGAAGGATACGCAGTATTTT. Residues: CASSVSGTSGKDTQYF.

A note on this clone: In the same sample, other DNA sequences code for this CDR3. CDR3 protein: CASSIGGGEAFF. The CDR3 DNA sequence: TGTGCCAGTAGTATCGGTGGAGGTGAAGCTTTCTTT. The V call is TRBV19, the J call TRBJ1-1, with D unresolved. Germline V gene sequence: CDR1 LNHDA, CDR2 SQIVND (reference sequence). CDR3 length: 12 residues. Trimming removed 3 bases at V and 7 bases at J, with 9 bases between.

V and J are TRBV7-7 and TRBJ2-1; maybe TRBD2 (7 bases). Trimming removed 3 bases from V and 5 bases from J, with 8 bases in between. Germline CDR1 reads SSHAT; CDR2 reads FNYEAQ (reference sequence). The CDR3 loop spans 13 amino acids. The CDR3 DNA reads TGTGCCAGCAGCTTGGGGGGGCACAATGAGCAGTTCTTC. Residues: CASSLGGHNEQFF.

This chain joins TRBV19 and TRBJ2-2; tentative D call: TRBD2 (5 bases). The CDR3 covers 14 residues. Germline assignment: CDR1 LNHDA and CDR2 SQIVND (reference sequence). V lost 5 bases and J lost 5, with 12 bases in between. The CDR3 nucleotides read TGTGCCAGTAGTCCCACCAGGAGGACCGGGGAGCTGTTTTTT. Protein: CASSPTRRTGELFF.

This chain uses TRBV27 with TRBJ2-1; tentative D call: TRBD2 (6 bases). CDR1 MNHEY and CDR2 SMNVEV come from the germline V gene (reference sequence). The germline V and J ends were trimmed by 8 bases and 0 bases, with 17 bases remaining between them. CDR3 length: 16 residues. CDR3 nucleotides: TGTGCCAGCCTCAAACTAGCCCAGAGCTCCTACAATGAGCAGTTCTTC. It translates to CASLKLAQSSYNEQFF.

This clone showed up just a few times. The chain carries TRBV2 and TRBJ2-7; D is undetermined. This CDR3 is built from 15 residues. CDR1 and CDR2 (germline): SNHLY, FYNNEI. V was pared by 7 bases and J by 2 bases, with 18 bases between. The CDR3 coding sequence is TGTGCCAGCACTGCGGTATACGGCAGTACCTACGAGCAGTACTTC. This encodes CASTAVYGSTYEQYF.

This rearrangement joins TRBV6-1 to TRBJ2-7; tentative D call: TRBD2 (6 bases). Per germline, CDR1 MNHNS and CDR2 SASEGT. The CDR3 extends over 14 amino acids. Trimming cost V 5 bases and J 0 bases, with 11 bases left between them. The CDR3 coding sequence is TGTGCCAGCAGTCGCGGGACTGACTCCTACGAGCAGTACTTC. It codes for CASSRGTDSYEQYF.

The J gene is TRBJ1-6, the V gene TRBV6-1; D remains unclear. The germline gives CDR1 MNHNS, CDR2 SASEGT. The V gene lost 2 bases and the J gene lost 0 bases, with 11 bases spanning the gap. This CDR3 spans 17 amino acids. Written as DNA, the CDR3 is TGTGCCAGCAGTGAAAGGAAAGGGAGCTCCTATAATTCACCCCTCCACTTT. Amino acid sequence: CASSERKGSSYNSPLHF.

This clone has only a few counts. The rearrangement uses TRBV28 and TRBJ2-2, with TRBD1 matching 9 bases. This CDR3 contains 13 residues. Germline CDR1 MDHEN, CDR2 SYDVKM. V lost 10 bases to trimming and J lost 4 bases; unmatched junction nucleotides: 4. CDR3 sequence: CATQTGGTGELFF. The CDR3 DNA reads TGTGCCACCCAGACAGGGGGCACCGGGGAGCTGTTTTTT. The whole variable domain, filled in from reference TRBV28 and TRBJ2-2, reads DVKVTQSSRYLVKRTGEKVFLECVQDMDHENMFWYRQDPGLGLRLIYFSYDVKMKEKGDIPEGYSVSREKKERFSLILESASTNQTSMYLCATQTGGTGELFFGEGSRLTVL.

The chain is built from TRBV7-2 and TRBJ2-5, with 9 bases aligning to TRBD1. CDR1 SGHTA and CDR2 FQGNSA come from the germline V gene. V lost 6 bases and J lost 5; bases outside the gene matches: 13. This CDR3 has 16 residues. The CDR3 here is CASSLEGQGWGETQYF. The CDR3, as DNA: TGTGCCAGCAGTCTAGAGGGACAGGGTTGGGGGGAGACCCAGTACTTC.

The J gene is TRBJ1-5, the V gene TRBV18; the D gene is possibly TRBD1 (6 bases). Germline V CDR1 and CDR2: KGHSH, LQKENI. This CDR3 is built from 15 residues. Trimming removed 1 base at V and 4 bases at J, with 11 bases between. CDR3 sequence (DNA): TGTGCCAGCTCACCACAGGGGGTGCCAAATCAGCCCCAGCATTTT. This codes for CASSPQGVPNQPQHF.

The rearrangement links TRBV19 to TRBJ2-7; weak D call: TRBD1 (5 bases). In germline, CDR1 is LNHDA, CDR2 SQIVND (reference sequence). This CDR3 region has 13 residues. Between the trimmed V and J ends, which lost 2 bases and 4 bases, there was a span of 9 bases. The CDR3 protein is CASSIPRVYEQYF. The CDR3, as DNA: TGTGCCAGTAGTATACCCAGGGTATACGAGCAGTACTTC.

Worth noting for this clone: At one end the junction does not follow the germline gene, possibly because of a read error. The chain has TRBV7-2 and TRBJ2-1; 12 bases are shared with TRBD2. The CDR3 covers 14 residues. The germline gives CDR1 SGHTA, CDR2 FQGNSA. The CDR3 loop reads CASSLAGGPNGQFF. The DNA for the CDR3 is TGTGCCAGCAGTCTAGCGGGAGGGCCAAATGGGCAGTTCTTC.

V gene TRBV7-9 combines with J gene TRBJ2-7, with D unclear. Germline assignment: CDR1 SEHNR and CDR2 FQNEAQ (reference sequence). V lost 4 bases and J 7 bases, leaving 17 bases between the germline ends. The length of the CDR3 is 14 residues. The CDR3 DNA reads TGTGCCAGCAGCTGGTTAGCAGACCCGAGGGAGCAGTACTTC. Protein: CASSWLADPREQYF.